This T cell receptor beta chain was identified during a study of T cell repertoires in cytomegalovirus infection. This clonotype was seen ten or more times. A single record per CDR3 protein comes from TCRdb applying MiXCR to the reads. Of 200,000 to 300,000 distinct CDR3 sequences in the sample, around 6.6% were seen once. The sample comprised PBMCs. This clonotype was sampled from a human donor in good health (CMV status not recorded). Some clones in this sample may be carry-over from other donors' samples.

The CDR3: CASSLGALSYNEQFF. CDR3 DNA sequence: TGTGCCAGCAGCCTGGGGGCCCTCTCCTACAATGAGCAGTTCTTC. V gene TRBV7-2 combines with J gene TRBJ2-1, with a weak D call TRBD1 (6 bases). Germline loops: CDR1 SGHTA, CDR2 FQGNSA. V lost 5 bases, J lost 0 bases, and 11 bases lay in between. CDR3 length equals 15 residues.